This T cell receptor (beta chain) emerged from a study of OX40 agonist ivuxolimab in advanced cancers. Overall study context: Males comprised over 80% of the group, whose mean age was 60 years (range 23 to 79). Points from the study as a whole: Averaged across samples, CD8+ T cells carried more expanded clones than CD4+ did.

With regard to this clone: Its antigen is as yet unknown.

The CDR3 extends over 18 amino acids. Germline CDR1 and CDR2: MGHRA and YSYEKL. Trimming took 1 base from V and 3 from J, leaving 22 bases between them. Generated by immunoSEQ multiplex PCR, the TCRdb table keeps only in-frame clones and is missing some. The data show over 55,000 clones, less than 95% seen once. The chain links TRBV4-1 to TRBJ2-7; D possibly uses TRBD1 or TRBD2 (5 bases each). This receptor was identified in an adult with an advanced solid tumor such as melanoma, head and neck, liver or kidney cancer. Specimen: CD4+ or CD8+ T cells sorted from blood, collected in a trial of the OX40 agonist ivuxolimab. CDR3 bases: TGCGCCAGCAGCCAAGCGAGGAGGCAGGCTAAGGGGATCTACGAGCAGTACTTC. Its protein is CASSQARRQAKGIYEQYF.